Below are 17 T cell receptor beta chains sequenced from a single sample in a study of T cells in Graves' hyperthyroidism and ophthalmopathy. TCR beta CDR3 sequences were amplified from RNA transcripts. HTBI primers drove first-round RT-PCR of the TCR CDR3. MiXCR was run by TCRdb on the multiplex PCR reads, yielding one entry per CDR3 protein. Found here are under 450,000 distinct CDR3 sequences, roughly 14% of them singletons; the top ten hold roughly 7.4%. Sequencing was performed on blood. These TCRs come from a woman between 18 and 29 years old with Graves' hyperthyroidism.

This chain links TRBV14 with TRBJ2-3; D may be TRBD2 (6 bases). There are 17 residues in the CDR3. CDR1 SGHDN and CDR2 FVKESK come from the germline V gene. The V end was cut by 0 bases, the J end by 2 bases, with 15 bases between. The CDR3 DNA reads as TGTGCCAGCAGCCAAGATCGCCGGAGGGTACCCACAGATACGCAGTATTTT. Translating it yields CASSQDRRRVPTDTQYF. Variable domain in full (rest from reference TRBV14 and TRBJ2-3): EAGVTQFPSHSVIEKGQTVTLRCDPISGHDNLYWYRRVMGKEIKFLLHFVKESKQDESGMPNNRFLAERTGGTYSTLKVQPAELEDSGVYFCASSQDRRRVPTDTQYFGPGTRLTVL.

This clonotype was seen only a few times. This rearrangement joins TRBV19 to TRBJ2-1; 10 bases map to TRBD2. The CDR3 runs to 15 residues. Germline-derived CDR1 and CDR2 are LNHDA and SQIVND (reference sequence). Losses at the gene ends were 4 bases for V and 4 bases for J; bases not matched to a gene: 4. CDR3 region: CASSTWTSGYNEQFF. Here the CDR3 DNA reads TGTGCCAGTAGTACCTGGACTAGCGGTTACAATGAGCAGTTCTTC. Based on the CDR3 plus reference TRBV19 and TRBJ2-1, the full variable domain is DGGITQSPKYLFRKEGQNVTLSCEQNLNHDAMYWYRQDPGQGLRLIYYSQIVNDFQKGDIAEGYSVSREKKESFPLTVTSAQKNPTAFYLCASSTWTSGYNEQFFGPGTRLTVL.

This clonotype was detected a few times. CDR3 nucleotides: TGTGCCAGCAGCCCCCCCGGACTAGCCGTCAGCTCCTACGAGCAGTACTTC. Translated, it gives CASSPPGLAVSSYEQYF. The rearrangement links TRBV4-2 to TRBJ2-7; 8 bases match TRBD2. V dropped 4 bases and J dropped 0; count of bases not matched to a gene: 11. This CDR3 has 17 residues. From germline, CDR1 is LGHNA and CDR2 YNFKEQ.

This clonotype came up many times. The rearrangement links TRBV13 to TRBJ1-1, with a weak D call TRBD1 (5 bases). V was shortened by 5 bases and J by 2 bases, with 15 bases between the two germline ends. Per germline, CDR1 PRHDT and CDR2 FYEKMQ (reference sequence). The CDR3 totals 15 residues. The DNA of the CDR3 is TGTGCCAGCAGCCCAGGGACGTACCTAAACACTGAAGCTTTCTTT. This codes for CASSPGTYLNTEAFF.

This clonotype was found many times. This chain uses TRBV18 with TRBJ2-3; D is unclear. The CDR3 loop spans 12 amino acids. Trimming cost V 2 bases and J 2 bases, with 2 bases left between them. The germline V gene has CDR1 KGHSH and CDR2 LQKENI. CDR3 protein: CASSPITDTQYF. CDR3 nucleotide sequence: TGTGCCAGCTCACCAATCACAGATACGCAGTATTTT.

The V call is TRBV20-1, the J call TRBJ2-1; 11 nucleotides line up with TRBD2. V shed 6 bases and J 7 bases; nucleotides not matched to a gene: 14. The CDR3 is 16 amino acids. Germline values: CDR1 DFQATT, CDR2 SNEGSKA (reference sequence). CDR3 nucleotide sequence: TGCAGTGCCGCCCGTACAACTAGCGGGAGAGGGAATGAGCAGTTCTTC. This gives the protein CSAARTTSGRGNEQFF.

This clonotype was detected ten times or more. The chain joins TRBV7-6 to TRBJ2-5; D is possibly TRBD1 or TRBD2 (5 bases each). The CDR3 sequence is 17 residues long. The germline gives CDR1 SGHVS, CDR2 FNYEAQ. The germline V and J ends were trimmed by 2 bases and 3 bases, with 19 bases remaining between them. The CDR3 reads CASSLSSGTPLEETQYF. CDR3 in DNA: TGTGCCAGCAGCTTAAGTAGTGGGACCCCGCTGGAAGAGACCCAGTACTTC.

This clonotype was picked up a small number of times. This could be a read error, since a much larger clone is one nucleotide away. Likely a read error: the CDR3 ends without its conserved phenylalanine or tryptophan. The chain joins TRBV6-1 to TRBJ1-2; 9 bases match TRBD1. Per germline, CDR1 MNHNS and CDR2 SASEGT. With V trimmed by 6 bases and J by 2 bases, 7 bases remained unmatched. CDR3 size: 15 residues. The CDR3 sequence is CASRTPGTGNYGYTS. The DNA for the CDR3 is TGTGCCAGCAGAACCCCCGGGACAGGGAACTATGGCTACACCTCC.

This clonotype has at least ten counts. The chain is built from TRBV24-1 and TRBJ1-2, with a possible D match to TRBD1 (6 bases). The germline V and J ends were trimmed by 10 bases and 4 bases, with 9 bases remaining between them. The CDR3 contains 11 residues. Germline V gives CDR1 KGHDR, CDR2 SFDVKD. The CDR3 DNA reads as TGTGCCACTCAGGGGTCCTATGGCTACACCTTC. It encodes CATQGSYGYTF.

This clonotype was seen ten or more times. The rearrangement joins TRBV2 to TRBJ1-6; a weak D match, TRBD1 (6 bases). Trimming took 6 bases from V and 5 from J, leaving 11 bases between them. Germline loops: CDR1 SNHLY, CDR2 FYNNEI. This CDR3 contains 14 residues. The CDR3 sequence: CASRPGQNNSPLHF. The CDR3 coding sequence is TGTGCCAGCAGGCCAGGACAGAATAATTCACCCCTCCACTTT.

This clonotype has ten or more counts. This sequence joins TRBV30 and TRBJ2-1, with D perhaps given as TRBD1 or TRBD2 (5 bases each). The CDR3 loop spans 11 amino acids. The germline gives CDR1 GTSNPN, CDR2 SVGIG (reference sequence). V lost 4 bases, J lost 7 bases, and 8 bases lay in between. CDR3 amino acids: CAWNWGNEQFF. The CDR3 DNA sequence: TGTGCCTGGAATTGGGGGAATGAGCAGTTCTTC.

This clonotype was observed many times. The chain carries TRBV20-1 and TRBJ2-7; the match to TRBD1 covers 10 bases. Germline V gives CDR1 DFQATT, CDR2 SNEGSKA (reference sequence). The V segment lost 2 bases and the J segment 2 bases; nucleotides outside the gene matches: 6. The CDR3 has 15 amino acids. This chain's CDR3 is CSARTGQGGPYEQYF. DNA for the CDR3: TGCAGTGCTAGAACCGGACAGGGGGGTCCCTACGAGCAGTACTTC.

In its sample, this clonotype was seen a few times. The gene calls are TRBV10-3 and TRBJ2-7; 8 nucleotides agree with TRBD1. CDR3 length equals 13 residues. Trimming took 4 bases from V and 2 from J; bases not matched to a gene: 1. Germline V gives CDR1 ENHRY, CDR2 SYGVKD. The CDR3 nucleotides read TGTGCCATCAGTGGACAGGGGACCTACGAGCAGTACTTC. It yields the protein CAISGQGTYEQYF.

This clonotype was counted many times. CDR3 sequence: CASSSGLEGYNEQFF. Written as DNA, the CDR3 is TGTGCCAGCTCATCCGGACTAGAAGGGTACAATGAGCAGTTCTTC. This sequence joins TRBV18 and TRBJ2-1; 7 bases fit TRBD2. Germline-derived CDR1 and CDR2 are KGHSH and LQKENI. V dropped 5 bases and J dropped 4; count of bases not matched to a gene: 8. This CDR3 region has 15 residues.

The sample holds one count of this clonotype. J is TRBJ2-1 and V is TRBV20-1; a possible D gene is TRBD1 (6 bases). Germline lookup yields CDR1 DFQATT and CDR2 SNEGSKA (reference sequence). V shed 0 bases and J shed 6 bases, with 15 bases lying between them. This CDR3 has 15 amino acids. CDR3 in DNA: TGCAGTGCTAGAGATGGGGCAGGGGATTTCAATGAGCAGTTCTTC. This sequence encodes CSARDGAGDFNEQFF.

In this sample, this clonotype turned up many times. The V gene is TRBV18, the J gene TRBJ2-7; possible D gene TRBD1, 6 bases. Trimming removed 6 bases at V and 4 bases at J, with 19 bases between. The CDR3 is 15 amino acids. Germline assignment: CDR1 KGHSH and CDR2 LQKENI. The CDR3 bases are TGTGCCAGCTCGCCCCAGGGGAAGCTTGGGTACGAGCAGTACTTC. This codes for CASSPQGKLGYEQYF. Combining the CDR3 with reference TRBV18 and TRBJ2-7 gives the whole variable domain NAGVMQNPRHLVRRRGQEARLRCSPMKGHSHVYWYRQLPEEGLKFMVYLQKENIIDESGMPKERFSAEFPKEGPSILRIQQVVRGDSAAYFCASSPQGKLGYEQYFGPGTRLTVT.

The gene calls are TRBV28 and TRBJ2-7; possibly TRBD1 for D (5 bases). The germline V gene encodes CDR1 MDHEN and CDR2 SYDVKM. The ends were cut back, 9 bases at V and 3 bases at J, with 15 bases in the middle. The CDR3 has 13 amino acids. The CDR3 loop reads CASCRTYNYEQYF. Written as DNA, the CDR3 is TGTGCCAGTTGCAGGACATATAACTACGAGCAGTACTTC.